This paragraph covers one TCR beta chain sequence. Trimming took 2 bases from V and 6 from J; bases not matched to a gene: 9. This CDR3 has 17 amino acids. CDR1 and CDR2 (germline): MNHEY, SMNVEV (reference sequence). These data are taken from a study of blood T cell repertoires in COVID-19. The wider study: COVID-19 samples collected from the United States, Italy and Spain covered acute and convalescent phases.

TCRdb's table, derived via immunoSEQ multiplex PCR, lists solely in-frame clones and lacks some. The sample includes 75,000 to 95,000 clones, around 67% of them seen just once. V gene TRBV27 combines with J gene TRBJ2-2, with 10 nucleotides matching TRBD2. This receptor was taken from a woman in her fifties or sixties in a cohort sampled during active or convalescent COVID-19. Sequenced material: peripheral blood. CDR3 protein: CASSLVSGGAWSGELFF. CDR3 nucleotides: TGTGCCAGCAGTTTAGTGAGCGGGGGGGCCTGGTCCGGGGAGCTGTTTTTT.